This T cell receptor beta chain was captured by sequencing in a study of shared clonotypes between healthy human individuals. The wider study: Per donor, three plates held CD4 naive cells, three held CD4 memory, two held CD8 naive and one held CD8 memory.

This CDR3 has 16 residues. Between the trimmed V and J ends, which lost 4 bases and 8 bases, there was a span of 21 bases. Per germline, CDR1 SGHDN and CDR2 FVKESK. Only in-frame clones appear in the TCRdb table, and some are missing; sequencing was by immunoSEQ multiplex PCR. The table lists hundreds of thousands of clones, 95% to 96% of them singletons. The naive CD8 fraction comprised CD45RO-negative cells positively selected for CCR7 and excluded terminally differentiated effector memory CD45RA+ cells. This receptor was taken from a woman aged 25 to 39 in good health. The specimen sequenced was naive CD8+ T cells sorted from blood. J is TRBJ2-1 and V is TRBV14; TRBD1 is a possible D gene (7 bases). The CDR3: CASSRTRGDSWDEQFF. DNA for the CDR3: TGTGCCAGCAGCCGAACGAGGGGGGACAGCTGGGATGAGCAGTTCTTC.